The clone carrying this T cell receptor beta chain was detected only a few times. In the authors' methods: Researchers report that nucleated cell counts were estimated from reference gene primer amplification. Produced via immunoSEQ multiplex PCR; TCRdb's table is partial and in-frame only. The DNA was the basis for D and trimming; V, J and clone size are from that table. The table includes roughly 69,000 clones, around 80% detected once. The sample originates from a study of blood T cell repertoires in COVID-19. As for the study in general: The United States, Italy and Spain supplied acute and convalescent COVID-19 samples.

In germline, CDR1 is ENHRY, CDR2 SYGVKD. V lost 0 bases, J lost 3 bases, and 1 base stayed unmatched. The CDR3 has 16 residues. Followed over time, Seattle patients had been enrolled while infection was active. This TCR was recovered from a man in his 60s with COVID-19, enrolled during active disease. Sequenced sample: peripheral blood. The chain couples TRBV10-3 to TRBJ2-3; 12 nucleotides align to TRBD2. CDR3 in amino acids: CAISESGLAGTDTQYF. The CDR3 bases are TGTGCCATCAGTGAGTCCGGACTAGCGGGGACAGATACGCAGTATTTT.